A selection of T cell receptor beta chains follows, all from one sample in a study of T cells in Graves' hyperthyroidism and ophthalmopathy. One entry per CDR3 protein results from TCRdb running MiXCR on the multiplex PCR reads. This sample has a few hundred thousand distinct CDR3 sequences, with just under 25% found just once. Sequenced input: blood. These receptors originate from a man in his forties or fifties with Graves' hyperthyroidism. The CDR3 runs from the conserved cysteine through the conserved F or W. Fields, in order: CDR3 protein, CDR3 DNA, D gene, clone size, V gene, J gene, CDR3 length. The D gene is left open where the match is weak. Clone size appears in some rows only: once, few, many, or a class for an expanded clone.

CDR3aa: CASSPSGDTQYF
CDR3nt: TGTGCCAGCTCACCCTCTGGGGATACGCAGTATTTT
d_gene: .
abundance: many
v_gene: TRBV7-9
j_gene: TRBJ2-3
len: 12

CDR3aa: CASSIRGGDQPQHF
CDR3nt: TGTGCCAGTAGTATACGGGGGGGTGATCAGCCCCAGCATTTT
d_gene: .
abundance: few
v_gene: TRBV19
j_gene: TRBJ1-5
len: 14

CDR3aa: CASSLRLASDTQYF
CDR3nt: TGTGCCAGCAGCCTCCGACTAGCTTCAGATACGCAGTATTTT
d_gene: TRBD2
abundance: many
v_gene: TRBV13
j_gene: TRBJ2-3
len: 14

CDR3aa: CASSLTVTPGSSPYNEQFF
CDR3nt: TGTGCCAGCAGTCTCACTGTGACCCCGGGGAGCTCGCCCTACAATGAGCAGTTCTTC
d_gene: .
abundance: .
v_gene: TRBV28
j_gene: TRBJ2-1
len: 19

CDR3aa: CASSLGTPGNTIYF
CDR3nt: TGTGCCAGCAGTCTCGGGACACCTGGAAACACCATATATTTT
d_gene: .
abundance: .
v_gene: TRBV12-3/TRBV12-4
j_gene: TRBJ1-3
len: 14

CDR3aa: CASSPKGLWSGELFF
CDR3nt: TGTGCCAGCAGTCCAAAGGGGCTTTGGTCCGGGGAGCTGTTTTTT
d_gene: .
abundance: few
v_gene: TRBV28
j_gene: TRBJ2-2
len: 15

CDR3aa: CASSGDMRAEAFF
CDR3nt: TGTGCCAGCAGCGGGGACATGAGGGCTGAAGCTTTCTTT
d_gene: .
abundance: many
v_gene: TRBV11-3
j_gene: TRBJ1-1
len: 13

CDR3aa: CAISTDGNIQYF
CDR3nt: TGTGCCATCAGCACAGACGGAAACATTCAGTACTTC
d_gene: .
abundance: .
v_gene: TRBV10-3
j_gene: TRBJ2-4
len: 12

CDR3aa: CASGFLTTGGEDEKLFF
CDR3nt: TGTGCTAGTGGTTTCCTAACCACAGGGGGCGAGGATGAAAAACTGTTTTTT
d_gene: TRBD1
abundance: few
v_gene: TRBV12-5
j_gene: TRBJ1-4
len: 17

CDR3aa: CASSRTGTRDEKLFF
CDR3nt: TGTGCCAGCAGCCGAACCGGAACCCGTGATGAAAAACTGTTTTTT
d_gene: .
abundance: few
v_gene: TRBV5-5
j_gene: TRBJ1-4
len: 15

CDR3aa: CASSSKGAYNSPLHF
CDR3nt: TGTGCCAGCAGCTCTAAGGGGGCCTATAATTCACCCCTCCACTTT
d_gene: .
abundance: .
v_gene: TRBV7-9
j_gene: TRBJ1-6
len: 15

CDR3aa: CASGPITGAAGELFF
CDR3nt: TGTGCCAGCGGACCGATAACAGGGGCCGCCGGGGAGCTGTTTTTT
d_gene: TRBD1
abundance: .
v_gene: TRBV11-2
j_gene: TRBJ2-2
len: 15

CDR3aa: CASSPGTLGETQYF
CDR3nt: TGTGCCAGCTCCCCAGGGACACTCGGGGAGACCCAGTACTTC
d_gene: .
abundance: few
v_gene: TRBV18
j_gene: TRBJ2-5
len: 14

CDR3aa: CASSRQGADYEQYF
CDR3nt: TGTGCCAGCAGTCGACAGGGGGCTGATTACGAGCAGTACTTC
d_gene: TRBD1
abundance: many
v_gene: TRBV12-3/TRBV12-4
j_gene: TRBJ2-7
len: 14

CDR3aa: CASSLGQGILRYTF
CDR3nt: TGTGCCAGCAGTCTAGGACAGGGTATTTTGCGCTACACCTTC
d_gene: TRBD1
abundance: many
v_gene: TRBV28
j_gene: TRBJ1-2
len: 14

CDR3aa: CSALDSEEGNTIYF
CDR3nt: TGCAGTGCCTTGGACTCGGAAGAGGGAAACACCATATATTTT
d_gene: .
abundance: few
v_gene: TRBV20-1
j_gene: TRBJ1-3
len: 14

CDR3aa: CASSQQGTHQPQHF
CDR3nt: TGTGCCAGCAGCCAACAGGGGACCCATCAGCCCCAGCATTTT
d_gene: .
abundance: few
v_gene: TRBV3-1
j_gene: TRBJ1-5
len: 14

CDR3aa: CASSVLGHGSSNQPQHF
CDR3nt: TGTGCCAGCAGCGTGCTGGGGCATGGGAGTAGCAATCAGCCCCAGCATTTT
d_gene: .
abundance: .
v_gene: TRBV5-5
j_gene: TRBJ1-5
len: 17

CDR3aa: CSATSTSAPYEQYF
CDR3nt: TGCAGTGCTACCTCGACTAGCGCACCCTACGAGCAGTACTTC
d_gene: TRBD2
abundance: once
v_gene: TRBV20-1
j_gene: TRBJ2-7
len: 14

CDR3aa: CASNDYEQFF
CDR3nt: TGTGCCAGCAATGACTATGAGCAGTTCTTC
d_gene: .
abundance: .
v_gene: TRBV2
j_gene: TRBJ2-1
len: 10

CDR3aa: CASSEGQLNTGELFF
CDR3nt: TGTGCCAGCAGCGAAGGACAGCTGAACACCGGGGAGCTGTTTTTT
d_gene: .
abundance: .
v_gene: TRBV7-9
j_gene: TRBJ2-2
len: 15

CDR3aa: CASSLSGTSGTGELFF
CDR3nt: TGTGCCAGCAGCTTATCCGGGACTAGCGGCACCGGGGAGCTGTTTTTT
d_gene: TRBD2
abundance: few
v_gene: TRBV7-3
j_gene: TRBJ2-2
len: 16

CDR3aa: CASSMGRINTIYF
CDR3nt: TGTGCCAGCAGCATGGGACGGATAAACACCATATATTTT
d_gene: .
abundance: few
v_gene: TRBV3-1
j_gene: TRBJ1-3
len: 13

CDR3aa: CASSLLGWADTQYF
CDR3nt: TGTGCCAGCAGTTTATTAGGGTGGGCAGATACGCAGTATTTT
d_gene: .
abundance: .
v_gene: TRBV27
j_gene: TRBJ2-3
len: 14

CDR3aa: CASSPNGNTEAFF
CDR3nt: TGTGCCAGCTCACCTAACGGGAACACTGAAGCTTTCTTT
d_gene: .
abundance: many
v_gene: TRBV18
j_gene: TRBJ1-1
len: 13

CDR3aa: CASSEGNSEQYF
CDR3nt: TGTGCCAGCAGTGAAGGGAACAGCGAGCAGTACTTC
d_gene: .
abundance: many
v_gene: TRBV2
j_gene: TRBJ2-7
len: 12